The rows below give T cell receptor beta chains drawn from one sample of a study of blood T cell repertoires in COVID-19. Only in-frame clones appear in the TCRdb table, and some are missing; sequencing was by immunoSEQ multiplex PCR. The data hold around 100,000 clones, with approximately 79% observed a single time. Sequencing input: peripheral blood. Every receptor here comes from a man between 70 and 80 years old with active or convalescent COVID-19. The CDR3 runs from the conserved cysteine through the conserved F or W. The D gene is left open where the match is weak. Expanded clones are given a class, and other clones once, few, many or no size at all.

CDR3aa: CAISGRGTESSYNEQFF; CDR3nt: TGTGCCATCAGTGGACGAGGGACAGAGAGCTCCTACAATGAGCAGTTCTTC; j_gene: TRBJ2-1; d_gene: TRBD1; abundance: -; v_gene: TRBV10-3
CDR3aa: CASSPAAGDGEQYF; CDR3nt: TGTGCCAGCTCACCTGCGGCAGGGGATGGGGAGCAGTACTTC; j_gene: TRBJ2-7; d_gene: -; abundance: -; v_gene: TRBV18
CDR3aa: CASSQDMRTTYNEQFF; CDR3nt: TGCGCCAGCAGCCAAGATATGCGGACTACCTACAATGAGCAGTTCTTC; j_gene: TRBJ2-1; d_gene: -; abundance: once; v_gene: TRBV4-1
CDR3aa: CASSALAGGPNEQFF; CDR3nt: TGTGCCAGCAGCGCTCTAGCGGGAGGGCCAAATGAGCAGTTCTTC; j_gene: TRBJ2-1; d_gene: TRBD2; abundance: -; v_gene: TRBV11-2
CDR3aa: CASSGTGDQPQHF; CDR3nt: TGTGCCAGCAGCGGGACAGGGGATCAGCCCCAGCATTTT; j_gene: TRBJ1-5; d_gene: TRBD1; abundance: -; v_gene: TRBV25-1
CDR3aa: CASSLGAGGGQPQHF; CDR3nt: TGTGCCAGCAGCTTGGGAGCAGGGGGCGGCCAGCCCCAGCATTTT; j_gene: TRBJ1-5; d_gene: TRBD1; abundance: few; v_gene: TRBV5-6
CDR3aa: CASSKGQGLSTEQYF; CDR3nt: TGCGCCAGCAGCAAAGGACAGGGCCTGTCTACCGAGCAGTACTTC; j_gene: TRBJ2-7; d_gene: TRBD1; abundance: -; v_gene: TRBV5-1
CDR3aa: CASSEPDTYNSPLHF; CDR3nt: TGTGCCAGCAGTGAACCTGACACCTATAATTCACCCCTCCACTTT; j_gene: TRBJ1-6; d_gene: -; abundance: -; v_gene: TRBV6-1
CDR3aa: CASSLGQDSNYGYTF; CDR3nt: TGCGCCAGCAGCCTGGGACAGGACTCTAACTATGGCTACACCTTC; j_gene: TRBJ1-2; d_gene: TRBD1; abundance: -; v_gene: TRBV5-1
CDR3aa: CASLRDRGGTEAFF; CDR3nt: TGTGCCAGTCTCCGGGACAGGGGAGGGACTGAAGCTTTCTTT; j_gene: TRBJ1-1; d_gene: TRBD1; abundance: -; v_gene: TRBV19
CDR3aa: CASTMGGGGYGYTF; CDR3nt: TGTGCCAGCACTATGGGGGGGGGTGGCTATGGCTACACCTTC; j_gene: TRBJ1-2; d_gene: -; abundance: -; v_gene: TRBV6-5
CDR3aa: CASSLARLATDTQYF; CDR3nt: TGTGCCAGCAGCTTAGCGAGACTAGCAACAGATACGCAGTATTTT; j_gene: TRBJ2-3; d_gene: TRBD2; abundance: -; v_gene: TRBV7-8
CDR3aa: CASSSYGTGVDGYTF; CDR3nt: TGTGCCAGCAGTTCGTACGGGACAGGGGTAGATGGCTACACCTTC; j_gene: TRBJ1-2; d_gene: TRBD1; abundance: once; v_gene: TRBV27
CDR3aa: CASSLGDRGNEKLFF; CDR3nt: TGCGCCAGCAGCTTGGGAGACAGGGGTAATGAAAAACTGTTTTTT; j_gene: TRBJ1-4; d_gene: TRBD1; abundance: -; v_gene: TRBV5-1
CDR3aa: CASSLQPMNTEAFF; CDR3nt: TGTGCCAGCAGCTTGCAACCTATGAACACTGAAGCTTTCTTT; j_gene: TRBJ1-1; d_gene: -; abundance: -; v_gene: TRBV5-5
CDR3aa: CASSFRGLYQETQYF; CDR3nt: TGTGCCAGCAGCTTTAGGGGGCTGTACCAAGAGACCCAGTACTTC; j_gene: TRBJ2-5; d_gene: TRBD1; abundance: -; v_gene: TRBV7-9
CDR3aa: CASSPGQGNEKLFF; CDR3nt: TGTGCCAGTAGCCCGGGACAGGGTAATGAAAAACTGTTTTTT; j_gene: TRBJ1-4; d_gene: TRBD1; abundance: -; v_gene: TRBV19
CDR3aa: CASSNPGQVDGYTF; CDR3nt: TGTGCCAGTAGTAATCCGGGACAGGTGGATGGCTACACCTTC; j_gene: TRBJ1-2; d_gene: TRBD1; abundance: -; v_gene: TRBV19
CDR3aa: CASSYPPGQNNQPQHF; CDR3nt: TGTGCCAGCAGCTACCCTCCGGGACAGAACAATCAGCCCCAGCATTTT; j_gene: TRBJ1-5; d_gene: TRBD1; abundance: -; v_gene: TRBV6-6
CDR3aa: CASSQEPRANTEAFF; CDR3nt: TGTGCCAGCAGCCAAGAGCCCAGGGCAAACACTGAAGCTTTCTTT; j_gene: TRBJ1-1; d_gene: -; abundance: -; v_gene: TRBV3-1/TRBV3-2
CDR3aa: CASSLVSDFDEQFF; CDR3nt: TGCGCCAGCAGCTTGGTATCGGACTTCGATGAGCAGTTCTTC; j_gene: TRBJ2-1; d_gene: -; abundance: once; v_gene: TRBV5-1
CDR3aa: CASRLPGQDGYTF; CDR3nt: TGTGCCAGCAGGTTGCCGGGACAGGATGGCTACACCTTC; j_gene: TRBJ1-2; d_gene: TRBD1; abundance: -; v_gene: TRBV6-5
CDR3aa: CASSSPDRSTDTQYF; CDR3nt: TGTGCCAGCAGTTCCCCGGACAGGTCCACAGATACGCAGTATTTT; j_gene: TRBJ2-3; d_gene: TRBD1; abundance: -; v_gene: TRBV27
CDR3aa: CASSYRGATEAFF; CDR3nt: TGTGCCAGCAGTTATAGAGGAGCCACTGAAGCTTTCTTT; j_gene: TRBJ1-1; d_gene: -; abundance: -; v_gene: TRBV6-2/TRBV6-3
CDR3aa: CASSRQAPYYGYTF; CDR3nt: TGTGCCAGCAGTAGACAGGCCCCCTACTATGGCTACACCTTC; j_gene: TRBJ1-2; d_gene: -; abundance: -; v_gene: TRBV28
CDR3aa: CASRASQGEKLFF; CDR3nt: TGCGCCAGCAGGGCGAGTCAGGGGGAAAAACTGTTTTTT; j_gene: TRBJ1-4; d_gene: -; abundance: -; v_gene: TRBV5-1